This is a list of T cell receptor beta chains from one sample in a study of cytomegalovirus exposure and HLA in healthy donors. Only in-frame clones appear in the TCRdb table, and some are missing; sequencing was by immunoSEQ multiplex PCR. In total, the table holds 100,000 to 150,000 clones. What was sequenced was PBMCs. Receptors originate from a woman aged 40 to 50 in good health and CMV-seronegative. Both conserved end residues are part of each CDR3. D genes are given only for firm matches.

V: TRBV18; J: TRBJ1-2; D: TRBD1; CDR3: CASSRTGGADNYGYTF; DNA: TGTGCCAGCTCACGGACAGGGGGGGCCGATAACTATGGCTACACCTTC
V: TRBV27; J: TRBJ2-4; D: -; CDR3: CASSLDYRGKNIQYF; DNA: TGTGCCAGCAGTTTAGACTATCGGGGCAAAAACATTCAGTACTTC
V: TRBV11-1; J: TRBJ1-2; D: TRBD1; CDR3: CASSARQGDGYTF; DNA: TGTGCCAGCAGCGCCCGACAGGGGGATGGCTACACCTTC
V: TRBV6-4; J: TRBJ2-1; D: TRBD1; CDR3: CASSARQGVYNEQFF; DNA: TGTGCCAGCAGTGCCCGACAGGGAGTCTACAATGAGCAGTTCTTC
V: TRBV7-2; J: TRBJ2-7; D: -; CDR3: CASSLDPRPYEQYF; DNA: TGTGCCAGCAGCTTAGACCCGAGGCCCTACGAGCAGTACTTC
V: TRBV7-9; J: TRBJ1-1; D: -; CDR3: CASSLGGGRTTEAFF; DNA: TGTGCCAGCAGCTTAGGAGGGGGTAGAACCACTGAAGCTTTCTTT
V: TRBV20-1; J: TRBJ1-2; D: -; CDR3: CSAVSAGYTF; DNA: TGCAGTGCCGTCAGCGCTGGCTACACCTTC
V: TRBV7-8; J: TRBJ2-7; D: -; CDR3: CASRSYIQDEQYF; DNA: TGTGCCAGCAGATCGTACATTCAGGACGAGCAGTACTTC
V: TRBV19; J: TRBJ1-2; D: TRBD1; CDR3: CASSSPGQRAYGYTF; DNA: TGTGCCAGTAGTTCGCCGGGACAGAGGGCCTATGGCTACACCTTC
V: TRBV18; J: TRBJ1-4; D: TRBD1; CDR3: CASSPPSGQGGEKLFF; DNA: TGTGCCAGCTCACCACCCTCGGGACAGGGAGGGGAAAAACTGTTTTTT
V: TRBV6-1; J: TRBJ2-7; D: -; CDR3: CASRETGSYEQYF; DNA: TGTGCCAGCAGGGAGACAGGTTCGTACGAGCAGTACTTC
V: TRBV6-1; J: TRBJ2-7; D: -; CDR3: CASSERDYEQYF; DNA: TGTGCCAGCAGTGAAAGGGACTACGAGCAGTACTTC
V: TRBV7-9; J: TRBJ1-1; D: -; CDR3: CASSLHNFMNTEAFF; DNA: TGTGCCAGCAGCTTACACAATTTCATGAACACTGAAGCTTTCTTT
V: TRBV7-2; J: TRBJ1-5; D: -; CDR3: CASSLASGTASNQPQHF; DNA: TGTGCCAGCAGCTTAGCTAGCGGGACGGCTAGCAATCAGCCCCAGCATTTT
V: TRBV5-1; J: TRBJ1-1; D: -; CDR3: CASSLADRTGEAFF; DNA: TGCGCCAGCAGCTTGGCCGACAGGACCGGTGAAGCTTTCTTT
V: TRBV7-2; J: TRBJ2-3; D: -; CDR3: CASTTRDTQYF; DNA: TGTGCCAGCACCACGCGGGATACGCAGTATTTT
V: TRBV7-9; J: TRBJ2-3; D: TRBD1; CDR3: CASSFRGQGADTQYF; DNA: TGTGCCAGCAGCTTCCGGGGACAGGGTGCAGATACGCAGTATTTT
V: TRBV5-1; J: TRBJ2-3; D: TRBD2; CDR3: CASSLTSGGATDTQYF; DNA: TGCGCCAGCAGCTTAACGAGCGGGGGGGCCACAGATACGCAGTATTTT
V: TRBV25-1; J: TRBJ2-1; D: -; CDR3: CASRTFNEQFF; DNA: TGTGCCAGCAGAACATTTAATGAGCAGTTCTTC
V: TRBV28; J: TRBJ1-1; D: TRBD1; CDR3: CASSPTGAGTEAFF; DNA: TGTGCCAGCAGTCCGACAGGGGCCGGCACTGAAGCTTTCTTT
V: TRBV2; J: TRBJ1-2; D: -; CDR3: CASSGTSWRLRGYTF; DNA: TGTGCCAGCAGTGGGACTTCCTGGAGGTTGAGGGGCTACACCTTC
V: TRBV2; J: TRBJ1-4; D: -; CDR3: CASLQGADEKLFF; DNA: TGTGCCAGCTTACAGGGAGCGGATGAAAAACTGTTTTTT
V: TRBV15; J: TRBJ2-2; D: TRBD1; CDR3: CATSVGGTGGRYTGELFF; DNA: TGTGCCACCAGCGTGGGCGGGACAGGGGGACGGTACACCGGGGAGCTGTTTTTT
V: TRBV7-9; J: TRBJ1-4; D: -; CDR3: CASSLREMDEKLFF; DNA: TGTGCCAGCAGCTTACGGGAAATGGATGAAAAACTGTTTTTT
V: TRBV10-3; J: TRBJ2-2; D: -; CDR3: CAIRINSQGTGELFF; DNA: TGTGCCATCAGAATAAACAGTCAGGGCACCGGGGAGCTGTTTTTT
V: TRBV7-2; J: TRBJ1-4; D: -; CDR3: CASSLLILEKLFF; DNA: TGTGCCAGCAGCTTACTCATACTTGAAAAACTGTTTTTT
V: TRBV4-3; J: TRBJ2-2; D: -; CDR3: CASSQAGHNTGELFF; DNA: TGCGCCAGCAGCCAAGCAGGACATAACACCGGGGAGCTGTTTTTT
V: TRBV5-6; J: TRBJ1-4; D: -; CDR3: CASSSGDEKLLF; DNA: TGTGCCAGCAGTTCGGGGGATGAAAAACTGCTTTTT
V: TRBV19; J: TRBJ2-7; D: TRBD2; CDR3: CASSRPSGPYEQYF; DNA: TGTGCCAGTAGTAGGCCTAGCGGGCCCTACGAGCAGTACTTC
V: TRBV9; J: TRBJ1-2; D: -; CDR3: CASSPATWPYGYTF; DNA: TGTGCCAGCAGCCCTGCAACGTGGCCGTATGGCTACACCTTC
V: TRBV11-1; J: TRBJ1-6; D: -; CDR3: CASSSLGQYNSPLHF; DNA: TGTGCCAGCAGCTCTCTCGGACAGTATAATTCACCCCTCCACTTT
V: TRBV5-4; J: TRBJ2-3; D: TRBD2; CDR3: CASSLSSGGASGRDTQYF; DNA: TGTGCCAGCAGCTTGTCAAGCGGGGGGGCCAGTGGGCGGGATACGCAGTATTTT
V: TRBV5-1; J: TRBJ2-1; D: -; CDR3: CASSLASSAGNEQFF; DNA: TGCGCCAGCAGCTTGGCCAGCTCCGCGGGCAATGAGCAGTTCTTC
V: TRBV7-3; J: TRBJ1-1; D: TRBD1; CDR3: CASSFQGESTEAFF; DNA: TGTGCCAGCAGCTTCCAGGGGGAAAGCACTGAAGCTTTCTTT
V: TRBV5-4; J: TRBJ1-3; D: -; CDR3: CASSLALTGTSGNTIYF; DNA: TGTGCCAGCAGCTTGGCTCTCACAGGGACCTCTGGAAACACCATATATTTT
V: TRBV27; J: TRBJ1-5; D: TRBD1; CDR3: CASSLGTGGGQPQHF; DNA: TGTGCCAGCAGTTTAGGGACAGGGGGAGGACAGCCCCAGCATTTT